The 19 T cell receptor beta chains below were found in one sample sequenced in a study of T cell changes during pregnancy in multiple sclerosis. The method was immunoSEQ multiplex PCR; TCRdb's version includes in-frame clones alone and lacks a portion of them. There are 60,000 or so clones in the sample; under 95% occur only once, and 0.4% to 0.55% lies in the top ten. Source: CD4+ T cells from peripheral blood mononuclear cells, taken after pregnancy. These receptors were obtained from a female donor in good health, enrolled as a control in a pregnancy study.

This chain joins TRBV15 and TRBJ1-3, with 9 bases matching TRBD1. Per the germline V gene, CDR1 is LNHNV and CDR2 is YYDKDF (reference sequence). V shed 3 bases, J shed 0 bases, and the junction held 3 bases outside the gene matches. The CDR3 sequence is 16 residues long. The DNA for the CDR3 is TGTGCCACCAGCAGGGAACAGGGGGCCTCTGGAAACACCATATATTTT. Translating it yields CATSREQGASGNTIYF.

The sample holds a few counts of this clone. This chain connects TRBV6-1 to TRBJ1-6; 9 bases match TRBD1. Germline V gene sequence: CDR1 MNHNS, CDR2 SASEGT. The V and J ends lost 5 bases and 10 bases, in that order; junction bases with no gene match: 6. CDR3 length: 14 amino acids. This CDR3 is CASSSGQGSSPLHF. CDR3 coding DNA: TGTGCCAGCAGTTCGGGACAGGGCTCATCACCCCTCCACTTT.

This chain connects TRBV2 to TRBJ1-6; D not certain. The germline V gene has CDR1 SNHLY and CDR2 FYNNEI. V was trimmed by 4 bases and J by 5 bases, leaving 12 bases between them. There are 15 residues in the CDR3. In nucleotides, the CDR3 is TGTGCCAGCAGTGTAGCACAGAGCAATAATTCACCCCTCCACTTT. This codes for CASSVAQSNNSPLHF.

The J gene is TRBJ2-2, the V gene TRBV2, with 10 bases lining up with TRBD1. The V gene end was trimmed by 6 bases and the J gene end by 5 bases; junction bases not matched to a gene: 6. The CDR3 consists of 15 residues. Germline V gene data show CDR1 as SNHLY and CDR2 as FYNNEI. CDR3 coding DNA: TGTGCCAGCAGGGGAGGGACAGGGGTAACCGGGGAGCTGTTTTTT. This sequence encodes CASRGGTGVTGELFF.

The CDR3 bases are TGTGCCAGTAGTTGGGGAGACCTGAACACTGAAGCTTTCTTT. This codes for CASSWGDLNTEAFF. This chain uses TRBV19 with TRBJ1-1, with no clear D. Trimming took off 5 bases at V and 0 bases at J, with 10 bases between the two ends. This CDR3 is 14 amino acids long. Germline CDR1 is LNHDA and CDR2 is SQIVND (reference sequence).

The chain uses TRBV19 and TRBJ1-1; perhaps TRBD1 as D (5 bases). The V and J ends lost 4 bases and 9 bases respectively, with 15 bases between them. This CDR3 comprises 13 residues. Germline V lookup: CDR1 LNHDA, CDR2 SQIVND (reference sequence). CDR3 in amino acids: CASSSREENQAFF. The CDR3 DNA reads TGTGCCAGTAGTAGCAGGGAGGAGAATCAAGCTTTCTTT.

This clone was detected only once. The chain carries TRBV19 and TRBJ2-5; 8 nucleotides agree with TRBD1. The J call is doubtful: the DNA matches TRBJ2-7 better. The CDR3 is made up of 15 amino acids. Per the germline V gene, CDR1 is LNHDA and CDR2 is SQIVND (reference sequence). The CDR3: CASSTPGQVSYEQYF. CDR3 DNA sequence: TGTGCCAGTAGTACCCCGGGACAGGTCTCCTACGAGCAGTACTTC.

The CDR3 DNA is TGTGCCAGTAGTAAATCAGGGACATTTAAAGAGACCCAGTACTTC. Amino acid sequence: CASSKSGTFKETQYF. The rearrangement joins TRBV19 to TRBJ2-5; weak D call: TRBD1 (6 bases). The germline CDR1 and CDR2 sequences are LNHDA and SQIVND (reference sequence). The ends were cut back, 4 bases at V and 3 bases at J, with 15 bases in the middle. The CDR3 consists of 15 residues.

This sequence joins TRBV4-2 and TRBJ2-1, with D possibly matching TRBD2 (6 bases). CDR3 length: 16 residues. Trimming left V 0 bases short and J 2 bases short, with 11 bases between. Germline V gene lookup returns CDR1 LGHNA and CDR2 YNFKEQ. In DNA, the CDR3 is TGTGCCAGCAGCCAAGATGGGACTGCGGCCTACAATGAGCAGTTCTTC. Translating it yields CASSQDGTAAYNEQFF.

CDR3 sequence (DNA): TGTGCCAGCAGCGTTGACGGGTATGGCTACACCTTC. Translated: CASSVDGYGYTF. The chain uses TRBV2 and TRBJ1-2; D unclear. The CDR3 is 12 amino acids. Germline CDR1 is SNHLY and CDR2 is FYNNEI. Trimming left V 6 bases short and J 5 bases short, with 10 bases between. Full variable domain (remainder filled in from reference TRBV2 and TRBJ1-2): EPEVTQTPSHQVTQMGQEVILRCVPISNHLYFYWYRQILGQKVEFLVSFYNNEISEKSEIFDDQFSVERPDGSNFTLKIRSTKLEDSAMYFCASSVDGYGYTFGSGTRLTVV.

The chain carries TRBV27 and TRBJ1-6; the match to TRBD1 covers 8 bases. Germline CDR1 and CDR2: MNHEY and SMNVEV (reference sequence). V trimming: 2 bases; J trimming: 9 bases; junction bases outside the gene matches: 3. The CDR3 totals 14 residues. DNA of the CDR3: TGTGCCAGCAGTTTAATTGGACAGGGTTCACCCCTCCACTTT. It encodes CASSLIGQGSPLHF.

The chain employs TRBV7-9 and TRBJ1-2; TRBD1 aligns across 10 bases. Germline lookup yields CDR1 SEHNR and CDR2 FQNEAQ (reference sequence). V lost 6 bases to trimming and J lost 8 bases; unmatched junction nucleotides: 12. This CDR3 is 15 amino acids long. The CDR3 loop is CASRGSTGGYGGYTF. CDR3 in DNA: TGTGCCAGCAGGGGGTCGACAGGGGGCTATGGGGGCTACACCTTC.

Remarks on this clone: Other nucleotide sequences in the sample specify the same CDR3. V and J are TRBV6-5 and TRBJ1-1; possibly TRBD1 for D (6 bases). This CDR3 has 14 residues. In germline, CDR1 is MNHEY, CDR2 SVGAGI. The V end lost 2 bases, the J end lost 2 bases, and 9 bases lay between the germline ends. The CDR3 reads CASSYLQGNTEAFF. The CDR3 DNA is TGTGCCAGCAGTTACCTACAGGGCAACACTGAAGCTTTCTTT.

The CDR3 region is CASSEKGLAGGGNTGELFF. Written as DNA, the CDR3 is TGCGCCAGCAGTGAGAAGGGACTAGCGGGGGGGGGAAACACCGGGGAGCTGTTTTTT. This chain joins TRBV10-1 and TRBJ2-2; 16 nucleotides line up with TRBD2. This CDR3 is 19 amino acids long. CDR1 and CDR2 (germline): WNHNN, SYGVQD (reference sequence). Trimming took 2 bases from V and 2 from J; bases not matched to a gene: 5.

The rearrangement links TRBV19 to TRBJ1-5; unclear D gene. CDR1 and CDR2 (germline): LNHDA, SQIVND (reference sequence). The CDR3 runs 13 residues. The V end was cut by 3 bases, the J end by 8 bases, with 11 bases between. In DNA form, the CDR3 reads TGTGCCAGTAGTATCCGGGTTGTCGAGCCCCAGCATTTT. Protein product: CASSIRVVEPQHF.

The chain carries TRBV9 and TRBJ1-3; a possible D gene is TRBD1 (5 bases). V lost 3 bases, J lost 2 bases, and 12 bases lay in between. Germline V CDR1 and CDR2: SGDLS, YYNGEE. The CDR3 spans 15 residues. The CDR3 loop is CASSDGGGTGNTIYF. Written as DNA, the CDR3 is TGTGCCAGCAGCGATGGGGGGGGAACTGGAAACACCATATATTTT. Variable domain in full (rest from reference TRBV9 and TRBJ1-3): DSGVTQTPKHLITATGQRVTLRCSPRSGDLSVYWYQQSLDQGLQFLIQYYNGEERAKGNILERFSAQQFPDLHSELNLSSLELGDSALYFCASSDGGGTGNTIYFGEGSWLTVV.

CDR3 region: CAWSVQNYGYTF. The DNA for the CDR3 is TGTGCCTGGAGTGTACAGAACTATGGCTACACCTTC. The genes are TRBV30 and TRBJ1-2; D is uncertain. The CDR3 length is 12 residues. Looked up from germline, CDR1 is GTSNPN and CDR2 is SVGIG (reference sequence). Trimming took off 0 bases at V and 2 bases at J, with 4 bases between the two ends.

The rearrangement links TRBV4-2 to TRBJ1-5, with D maybe TRBD1 (5 bases). Germline-derived CDR1 and CDR2 are LGHNA and YNFKEQ. V was pared by 4 bases and J by 2 bases, with 12 bases between. This CDR3 has 15 residues. The CDR3 DNA is TGTGCCAGCAGCCCCCGTCAGGGTGGCAATCAGCCCCAGCATTTT. Amino acid sequence: CASSPRQGGNQPQHF.

This clone was counted a few times. The chain uses TRBV30 and TRBJ1-2; weak D call: TRBD1 (6 bases). CDR3 length: 14 amino acids. Germline assignment: CDR1 GTSNPN and CDR2 SVGIG (reference sequence). Between the trimmed V and J ends, which lost 4 bases and 3 bases, there was a span of 15 bases. The CDR3 region is CAWMGRGTYYGYTF. CDR3 bases: TGTGCCTGGATGGGCAGGGGAACTTACTATGGCTACACCTTC.